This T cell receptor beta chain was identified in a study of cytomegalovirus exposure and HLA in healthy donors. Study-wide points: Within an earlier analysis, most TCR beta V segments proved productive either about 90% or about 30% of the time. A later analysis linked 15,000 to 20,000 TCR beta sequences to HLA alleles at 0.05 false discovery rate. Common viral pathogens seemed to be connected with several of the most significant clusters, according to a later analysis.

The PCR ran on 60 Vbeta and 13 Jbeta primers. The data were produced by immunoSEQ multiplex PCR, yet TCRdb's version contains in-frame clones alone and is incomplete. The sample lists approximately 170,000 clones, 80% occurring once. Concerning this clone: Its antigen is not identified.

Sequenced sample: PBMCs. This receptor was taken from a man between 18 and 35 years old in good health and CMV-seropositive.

This CDR3 is CSVDMGLGTDTQYF. The DNA for the CDR3 is TGCAGCGTTGATATGGGGCTAGGCACAGATACGCAGTATTTT. The genes are TRBV29-1 and TRBJ2-3; D may be TRBD1 (5 bases). Germline V gives CDR1 SQVTM, CDR2 ANQGSEA. The CDR3 loop spans 14 amino acids. Deletions cut 3 bases from V and 1 base from J, with 11 bases between.